In its sample, the clone carrying this TCR beta chain was seen many times. The CDR3 consists of 13 residues. With 4 bases removed from V and 1 base from J, the gap between germline ends came to 7 bases. TCRdb processed the 5' RACE reads anew with MiXCR; each CDR3 protein has one entry. Seen here are nearly 55,000 distinct CDR3 sequences, more than 15% observed once, and the top ten hold approximately 2.1%. The chain has TRBV12-3 or TRBV12-4 and TRBJ1-1, with D possibly TRBD1 on 5 matching bases. This sequence originates from a female donor with breast cancer. Sample: naive CD4+ T cells sorted from blood. The subset here: naive CD4+ T cells, CD4+CD45RA+CD25-. DNA for the CDR3: TGTGCCAGCAGTTGGGGGAGGAACACTGAAGCTTTCTTT. This sequence encodes CASSWGRNTEAFF.